This T cell receptor beta chain was captured in a study of T cell responses to AZD1222 COVID-19 vaccine. General study points: CD4 TCRs associated with vaccination spanned spike, dominating at 160-218 and 743-854.

CDR3 length equals 17 residues. V dropped 3 bases and J dropped 7 bases, with 24 bases sitting between them. Per the germline V gene, CDR1 is LNHDA and CDR2 is SQIVND (reference sequence). Assay used: immunoSEQ multiplex PCR; TCRdb lists only in-frame clones, some missing. The sample holds approximately 100,000 clones; over 70% are singletons and the top ten take approximately 20%. About this clone itself: The target antigen is unknown.

Sequencing was performed on peripheral blood, taken on day 0 of AZD1222 vaccination. V is TRBV19 and J is TRBJ1-2; D is undetermined. The TCR sequence derives from an adult in good health. Here the CDR3 reads CASSIWGMGRQFSGYTF. The CDR3 DNA reads TGTGCCAGTAGTATTTGGGGTATGGGTCGTCAATTCTCTGGCTACACCTTC.